This section outlines one T cell receptor (beta chain) sequence together with its context. Its antigen remains unidentified. Donors showed nominal health when sampled, although they likely had unrecorded immune exposures. Trimming removed 4 bases at V and 2 bases at J, with 19 bases between. Germline CDR1 is SQVTM and CDR2 is ANQGSEA. This CDR3 is 16 amino acids long. This entry is derived from a study of cytomegalovirus exposure and HLA in healthy donors. Study results and caveats: An ancestry cluster, one associated with Asian ancestry, reportedly showed fewer N-insertions than the roughly 700-donor mean in a later analysis.

With 60 Vbeta and 13 Jbeta primers, the PCR was carried out. Using immunoSEQ multiplex PCR, the repertoire was profiled, and TCRdb retains in-frame clones only, with some absent. This sample contains about 64,000 clones. The sequence was obtained from a woman between 18 and 29 years old in good health and CMV-seronegative. This rearrangement joins TRBV29-1 to TRBJ2-3; D might be TRBD2 (7 bases). The specimen was PBMCs. The CDR3 region is CSVAAVGGGDTDTQYF. CDR3 DNA sequence: TGCAGCGTTGCGGCTGTCGGAGGGGGGGACACAGATACGCAGTATTTT.